Shown below are 28 T cell receptor beta chains from a single sample sequenced in a study of blood T cell repertoires in COVID-19 (dated by TCRdb to the early 2020s). Libraries were prepared through the immunoSEQ multiplex PCR assay. The clones in this table, taken by TCRdb from immuneACCESS, are in-frame only. Not every clone is retained; where verified, under half of the shortfall comes from an unresolved V gene, and the cause of the rest is unknown. The sample table records roughly 90,000 clones; more than 70% of these occur just once. 2.7% of the sample is held by the ten biggest clonotypes. The sequenced sample was peripheral blood. These receptors all come from a man in his fifties with COVID-19, enrolled during active disease.

The chain is built from TRBV5-1 and TRBJ2-1; 11 positions match TRBD2. The CDR3 runs 16 residues. The germline V gene encodes CDR1 SGHRS and CDR2 YFSETQ. J was trimmed by 10 bases and V by 1 base; bases with no gene match: 10. CDR3 in amino acids: CASSLLAGGSAREQFF. The DNA for the CDR3 is TGCGCCAGCAGCTTGCTAGCGGGGGGCTCCGCCCGAGAGCAGTTCTTC.

The chain recombines TRBV5-1 with TRBJ1-4; 8 bases line up with TRBD1. V lost 0 bases to trimming and J lost 6 bases; unmatched junction nucleotides: 7. CDR1 and CDR2 (germline): SGHRS, YFSETQ. The CDR3 sequence is 16 residues long. The DNA of the CDR3 is TGCGCCAGCAGCTTGGCCGAGAGACAGGGGTATGAAAAACTGTTTTTT. Protein sequence: CASSLAERQGYEKLFF. The variable domain in full, with the rest retrieved from reference TRBV5-1 and TRBJ1-4, is KAGVTQTPRYLIKTRGQQVTLSCSPISGHRSVSWYQQTPGQGLQFLFEYFSETQRNKGNFPGRFSGRQFSNSRSEMNVSTLELGDSALYLCASSLAERQGYEKLFFGSGTQLSVL.

The rearrangement links TRBV3-1 (or the pseudogene TRBV3-2) to TRBJ1-2; D possibly corresponds to TRBD1 (6 bases). Between the trimmed V and J ends, which lost 4 bases and 2 bases, there was a span of 11 bases. CDR1 is LGHDT, CDR2 YNNKEL, per germline (reference sequence). The CDR3 extends over 14 amino acids. Here the CDR3 DNA reads TGTGCCAGCAGCCCAGGGACACGGAACTATGGCTACACCTTC. It codes for CASSPGTRNYGYTF.

This chain uses TRBV7-2 with TRBJ1-1, with D perhaps TRBD1 (6 bases). The CDR3 spans 12 residues. CDR1 is SGHTA and CDR2 is FQGNSA in the germline V gene. V was cut by 6 bases and J by 6 bases, with 11 bases left in between. The CDR3, as DNA: TGTGCCAGCAGTCGACAGGTCCCTGAAGCTTTCTTT. Translated: CASSRQVPEAFF.

V and J are TRBV3-1 (or the pseudogene TRBV3-2) and TRBJ1-3; possibly TRBD1 for D (6 bases). The CDR3 spans 14 residues. V lost 1 base and J 4 bases, leaving 8 bases between the germline ends. From germline, CDR1 is LGHDT and CDR2 YNNKEL (reference sequence). CDR3 protein: CASSQAGTGNTIYF. CDR3 bases: TGTGCCAGCAGCCAAGCAGGGACAGGAAACACCATATATTTT.

The rearrangement joins TRBV30 to TRBJ1-1; TRBD1 is a possible D gene (5 bases). CDR3 length: 12 residues. CDR1 is GTSNPN and CDR2 is SVGIG in the germline V gene (reference sequence). V was shortened by 6 bases and J by 4 bases, with 12 bases between the two germline ends. CDR3 sequence: CACGRRGTEAFF. The CDR3 nucleotides read TGTGCCTGTGGTAGGAGGGGCACTGAAGCTTTCTTT.

The CDR3 coding sequence is TGTGCCAGCAGTGGTGAGGGGGCGCCTCGACAGCCCCAGCATTTT. Translating it yields CASSGEGAPRQPQHF. The chain carries TRBV28 and TRBJ1-5; 7 positions match TRBD1. Germline assignment: CDR1 MDHEN and CDR2 SYDVKM. V shed 5 bases, J shed 7 bases, and the junction held 11 bases outside the gene matches. The CDR3 covers 15 residues.

The chain is built from TRBV7-9 and TRBJ1-3, with unresolved D. Per the germline V gene, CDR1 is SEHNR and CDR2 is FQNEAQ (reference sequence). CDR3 length: 14 residues. The V and J ends lost 2 bases and 0 bases respectively, with 5 bases between them. The CDR3 region is CASSLSSSGNTIYF. The CDR3 DNA sequence: TGTGCCAGCAGCTTATCCAGCTCTGGAAACACCATATATTTT.

V gene TRBV7-2 combines with J gene TRBJ1-5, with unresolved D. Germline V gives CDR1 SGHTA, CDR2 FQGNSA. V lost 2 bases and J lost 8, with 13 bases in between. The CDR3 loop spans 14 amino acids. Here the CDR3 reads CASSLSGGREPQHF. CDR3 DNA: TGTGCCAGCAGCTTATCAGGCGGGCGGGAGCCCCAGCATTTT.

V and J are TRBV11-2 and TRBJ2-5; TRBD2 might be the D (5 bases). CDR3 length equals 14 residues. CDR1 and CDR2 from the germline V gene are SGHAT and FQNNGV. V lost 0 bases and J lost 5, with 10 bases in between. CDR3 loop: CASSLDRPGETQYF. CDR3 DNA sequence: TGTGCCAGCAGCTTAGATCGCCCGGGGGAGACCCAGTACTTC.

This clone has just a few counts. The V and J genes are TRBV5-6 and TRBJ1-2, with 10 bases fitting TRBD1. Germline values: CDR1 SGHDT, CDR2 YYEEEE. Trimming took 1 base from V and 8 from J; bases not matched to a gene: 11. This CDR3 has 16 amino acids. The CDR3 DNA is TGTGCCAGCAGCTTGTTTGGGACAGGGGATTCACGGGGCTACACCTTC. This translates into CASSLFGTGDSRGYTF.

V gene TRBV5-4 combines with J gene TRBJ1-6; D is possibly TRBD1 (5 bases). CDR3 size: 18 residues. The germline gives CDR1 SGHNT, CDR2 YYREEE (reference sequence). The ends were cut back, 4 bases at V and 0 bases at J, with 17 bases in the middle. CDR3 bases: TGTGCCAGCAGCGATATGACAGACCGGAGCTCCTATAATTCACCCCTCCACTTT. Encoded protein: CASSDMTDRSSYNSPLHF.

The V gene is TRBV3-1 (or the pseudogene TRBV3-2), the J gene TRBJ1-6; D possibly corresponds to TRBD1 (6 bases). V was shortened by 4 bases and J by 5 bases, with 9 bases between the two germline ends. The germline gives CDR1 LGHDT, CDR2 YNNKEL (reference sequence). CDR3 length: 14 residues. The CDR3 nucleotides are TGTGCCAGCAGCCTCGGACAGAATAATTCACCCCTCCACTTT. It codes for CASSLGQNNSPLHF.

The V gene is TRBV7-8, the J gene TRBJ2-1; TRBD1 matches 8 bases. Germline loops: CDR1 SGHVS, CDR2 FQNEAQ. CDR3 size: 16 residues. V gave up 5 bases and J gave up 7 bases; unmatched junction bases: 13. The CDR3 nucleotides are TGTGCCAGCAGCCCACCGGACAGGGAGGTTGGGAATGAGCAGTTCTTC. Its translation: CASSPPDREVGNEQFF.

The V call is TRBV27, the J call TRBJ1-5; 9 nucleotides match TRBD1. Germline CDR1 reads MNHEY; CDR2 reads SMNVEV (reference sequence). The CDR3 runs to 14 residues. With V trimmed by 4 bases and J by 5 bases, 3 bases remained unmatched. CDR3 coding DNA: TGTGCCAGCAGTTCCGACAGGGGGTATCAGCCCCAGCATTTT. Protein: CASSSDRGYQPQHF.

The chain employs TRBV29-1 and TRBJ1-2; TRBD1 aligns across 7 bases. Per the germline V gene, CDR1 is SQVTM and CDR2 is ANQGSEA. V lost 1 base to trimming and J lost 8 bases; unmatched junction nucleotides: 13. The CDR3 is 15 amino acids. In nucleotides, the CDR3 is TGCAGCGTTGAAGTTTCCGGGACAGAAAAGGGAGGCTACACCTTC. Translated, it gives CSVEVSGTEKGGYTF.

The CDR3 sequence is CASSIEDRTNYGYTF. CDR3 nucleotides: TGTGCCAGTAGTATAGAAGACAGAACTAACTATGGCTACACCTTC. This rearrangement joins TRBV19 to TRBJ1-2, with D possibly matching TRBD1 (5 bases). Germline loops: CDR1 LNHDA, CDR2 SQIVND (reference sequence). CDR3 length: 15 residues. V lost 0 bases and J 0 bases, leaving 8 bases between the germline ends.

The V and J genes are TRBV30 and TRBJ1-6, with TRBD1 matching over 7 bases. Trimming at V came to 2 bases and at J to 11 bases, leaving 6 bases not matched to a gene. The CDR3 sequence is 13 residues long. Germline V lookup: CDR1 GTSNPN, CDR2 SVGIG (reference sequence). The CDR3 DNA is TGTGCCTGGAGTTCTCAGACAGGGACACCCCTCCACTTT. This gives the protein CAWSSQTGTPLHF.

The chain recombines TRBV4-1 with TRBJ1-4; a weak D match, TRBD1 (5 bases). This CDR3 is built from 16 residues. Germline V gives CDR1 MGHRA, CDR2 YSYEKL. The V and J ends lost 0 bases and 1 base respectively, with 9 bases between them. The CDR3 protein is CASSQDLGGTNEKLFF. The CDR3 DNA follows: TGCGCCAGCAGCCAAGACCTGGGGGGAACTAATGAAAAACTGTTTTTT.

The chain links TRBV6-5 to TRBJ1-4, with no clear D. This CDR3 region has 16 residues. The V and J ends lost 4 bases and 4 bases respectively, with 16 bases between them. Germline-derived CDR1 and CDR2 are MNHEY and SVGAGI. For the CDR3, the DNA is TGTGCCAGCAGTTTCGGAGTTCCCAGTTTTAATGAAAAACTGTTTTTT. Its translation is CASSFGVPSFNEKLFF.

The chain employs TRBV6-5 and TRBJ2-1, with TRBD2 matching 11 bases. Trimming removed 0 bases from V and 8 bases from J; junction bases left unmatched: 6. This CDR3 is built from 16 residues. Germline lookup yields CDR1 MNHEY and CDR2 SVGAGI. CDR3 in DNA: TGTGCCAGCAGTTACTCGATTAGCGGGGGGGCTTATGAGCAGTTCTTC. It specifies CASSYSISGGAYEQFF.

The DNA of the CDR3 is TGTGCCAGCAGCCCCACAGGGGGCCATAACTATGGCTACACCTTC. Translation: CASSPTGGHNYGYTF. J is TRBJ1-2 and V is TRBV5-6; 9 bases are a match to TRBD1. The junction had 5 bases not matched to a gene; V was cut back by 4 bases and J by 1 base. From germline, CDR1 is SGHDT and CDR2 YYEEEE. CDR3 length equals 15 residues.

V is TRBV21-1 and J is TRBJ2-1; TRBD2, the D gene given by the table, was not confirmed from the DNA. TRBV21-1 is assigned pseudogene status. The CDR3 is 15 residues long. The CDR3 DNA reads as TGTGCCAGCAGCTCCCGGACTAGCGGGGGGGATGAGCAGTTCTTC. It encodes CASSSRTSGGDEQFF.

V gene TRBV7-9 combines with J gene TRBJ1-1; D is uncertain. The CDR3 is 14 amino acids. V was cut by 5 bases and J by 4 bases, with 14 bases left in between. Looked up from germline, CDR1 is SEHNR and CDR2 is FQNEAQ (reference sequence). CDR3 sequence reads: CASSKKEAGTEAFF. The CDR3 DNA sequence: TGTGCCAGCAGCAAAAAAGAGGCGGGCACTGAAGCTTTCTTT.

DNA for the CDR3: TGCGCCAGCAGCCAAGATACAGGGACCTATGGCTACACCTTC. Translating gives CASSQDTGTYGYTF. The chain is built from TRBV4-1 and TRBJ1-2; D possibly corresponds to TRBD1 (6 bases). This CDR3 comprises 14 residues. CDR1 is MGHRA and CDR2 is YSYEKL in the germline V gene. The V end was cut by 0 bases, the J end by 4 bases, with 9 bases between.

CDR3 sequence: CASSSLGWRENIQYF. The CDR3 bases are TGTGCCAGCAGCTCCCTAGGATGGAGGGAGAACATTCAGTACTTC. J is TRBJ2-4 and V is TRBV7-9, with D perhaps TRBD2 (6 bases). Germline V gene sequence: CDR1 SEHNR, CDR2 FQNEAQ (reference sequence). The length of the CDR3 is 15 residues. V shed 4 bases and J shed 7 bases, with 17 bases lying between them.

The chain recombines TRBV4-2 with TRBJ1-6; TRBD1 matches at 7 bases. The junction had 12 bases not matched to a gene; V was cut back by 0 bases and J by 10 bases. CDR1 and CDR2 (germline): LGHNA, YNFKEQ. The CDR3 has 17 amino acids. The chain's CDR3 is CASSQDHPGQQRSPLHF. CDR3 DNA: TGTGCCAGCAGCCAAGATCATCCGGGACAGCAAAGATCACCCCTCCACTTT.

The chain carries TRBV19 and TRBJ2-1; possible D gene TRBD2, 6 bases. Germline V CDR1 and CDR2: LNHDA, SQIVND (reference sequence). The germline V and J ends were trimmed by 3 bases and 13 bases, with 10 bases remaining between them. CDR3 length equals 11 residues. This CDR3 reads CASSMGGSQFF. In nucleotides, the CDR3 is TGTGCCAGTAGTATGGGGGGAAGTCAGTTCTTC.